This T cell receptor beta chain stems from a study of shared clonotypes between healthy human individuals. The protocol was immunoSEQ multiplex PCR, while the TCRdb copy is restricted to in-frame clones and leaves out a portion. The table has 630,000 or so clones, nearly 98% seen once; the top ten hold more than 0.3%. Germline assignment: CDR1 SGDLS and CDR2 YYNGEE. Trimming shortened V by 0 bases and J by 5 bases, and 6 bases separated the two germline ends. The length of the CDR3 is 12 residues. Naive CD8 cells were CD45RO-negative, positively selected for CCR7, excluding terminally differentiated effector memory CD45RA+ cells.

Sequencing input: naive CD8+ T cells sorted from blood. The chain links TRBV9 to TRBJ2-7, with D unclear. This clonotype was sampled from a man aged 30 to 39 in good health. In DNA form, the CDR3 reads TGTGCCAGCAGCGTAGGGGGTCACGAGCAGTACTTC. This translates into CASSVGGHEQYF.